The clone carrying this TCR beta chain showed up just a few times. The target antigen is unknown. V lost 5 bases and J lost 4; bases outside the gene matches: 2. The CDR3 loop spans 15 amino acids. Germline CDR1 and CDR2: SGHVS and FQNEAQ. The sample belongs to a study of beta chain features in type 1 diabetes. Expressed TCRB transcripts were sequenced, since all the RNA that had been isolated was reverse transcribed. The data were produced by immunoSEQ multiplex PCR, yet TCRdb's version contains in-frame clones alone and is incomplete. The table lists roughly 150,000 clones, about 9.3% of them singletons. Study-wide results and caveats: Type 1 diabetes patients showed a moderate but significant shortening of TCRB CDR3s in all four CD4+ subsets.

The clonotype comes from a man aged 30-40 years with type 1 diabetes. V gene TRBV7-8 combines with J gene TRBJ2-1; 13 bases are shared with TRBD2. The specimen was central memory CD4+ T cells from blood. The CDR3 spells CASSATSGGYNEQFF. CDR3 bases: TGTGCCAGCAGCGCGACTAGCGGGGGGTACAATGAGCAGTTCTTC.